A selection of T cell receptor beta chains follows, all from one sample in a study of early T cells in non-severe SARS-CoV-2 infection. TCRdb ran MiXCR on the 5' RACE reads and lists one entry per CDR3 protein. Of around 80,000 distinct CDR3 sequences listed, around 12% were seen once; the top ten hold around 3.6%. Material: whole blood. These receptors originate from an adult who was a healthcare worker with PCR-confirmed SARS-CoV-2 infection or an uninfected control (not recorded which). The CDR3 runs from the conserved cysteine through the conserved F or W. Each record gives: V gene, clone size, J gene, D gene, CDR3 protein, CDR3 DNA. A D gene is named only where the DNA matches it firmly. Clone size is shown for a subset of rows, as once, few, many or a class of expanded clone.

>TRBV7-9|NA|TRBJ1-6|NA
CTSGRSGNSPLHF
TGTACCAGCGGCAGGTCGGGTAATTCACCCCTCCACTTT
>TRBV7-3|few|TRBJ2-2|TRBD1
CASSSQGARVGELFF
TGTGCCAGCAGCTCACAGGGGGCGCGGGTCGGGGAGCTGTTTTTT
>TRBV18|NA|TRBJ2-1|NA
CASSAVGAQEQFF
TGTGCCAGCTCTGCGGTAGGGGCGCAGGAGCAGTTCTTC
>TRBV15|few|TRBJ2-4|NA
CATSSEGTGKNIQYF
TGTGCCACCAGCTCGGAAGGGACCGGCAAAAACATTCAGTACTTC
>TRBV28|many|TRBJ2-2|NA
CASSVRMNTGELFF
TGTGCCAGCAGTGTACGGATGAACACCGGGGAGCTGTTTTTT
>TRBV12-3/TRBV12-4|NA|TRBJ2-1|NA
CASSFQNEQLF
TGTGCCAGCAGTTTCCAAAATGAGCAGCTCTTC
>TRBV6-5|few|TRBJ1-2|TRBD1
CASSLGQGASYTF
TGTGCCAGCAGCTTGGGACAGGGGGCCAGCTACACCTTC
>TRBV3-1|NA|TRBJ2-7|NA
CASRQAGEQYF
TGTGCCAGCCGGCAGGCGGGCGAGCAGTACTTC
>TRBV28|few|TRBJ2-7|TRBD2
CASSLGGAGVPYEQYF
TGTGCCAGCAGTTTGGGTGGGGCGGGAGTCCCCTACGAGCAGTACTTC
>TRBV6-2/TRBV6-3|NA|TRBJ2-3|NA
CASSYSTPADTQYF
TGTGCCAGCAGTTACTCGACCCCCGCCGATACGCAGTATTTT
>TRBV6-7|many|TRBJ2-7|NA
CASSYSTGDVEQYF
TGTGCCAGCAGTTACTCGACCGGAGATGTCGAGCAGTACTTC
>TRBV27|many|TRBJ1-4|NA
CASTARRSNEKLFF
TGTGCCAGCACCGCCCGGAGGTCTAATGAAAAACTGTTTTTT
>TRBV6-5|few|TRBJ2-5|NA
CASSDSAQETQYF
TGTGCCAGCAGTGACAGCGCACAAGAGACCCAGTACTTC
>TRBV28|many|TRBJ1-1|NA
CATLGGRTEAFF
TGTGCCACCTTGGGAGGTAGAACTGAAGCTTTCTTT
>TRBV27|few|TRBJ1-5|NA
CASSLTGGLGQPQHF
TGTGCCAGCAGTTTAACTGGGGGGCTCGGCCAGCCCCAGCATTTT
>TRBV21-1|NA|TRBJ2-7|NA
CASSRVGTGRGQLADRYEQYF
TGTGCCAGCAGCAGGGTGGGGACTGGCAGGGGGCAACTAGCGGATCGCTACGAGCAGTACTTC
>TRBV28|many|TRBJ2-7|NA
CASSAQGPYEQYF
TGTGCCAGCAGTGCTCAGGGACCCTACGAGCAGTACTTC
>TRBV18|few|TRBJ1-1|NA
CASSDYLGTEAFF
TGTGCCAGCTCCGACTATCTAGGGACTGAAGCTTTCTTT
>TRBV28|NA|TRBJ2-7|NA
CASSLDIAYEQYF
TGTGCCAGCAGTTTAGACATCGCCTACGAGCAGTACTTC
>TRBV5-1|NA|TRBJ2-1|TRBD2
CASSLPGTSGVNEQFF
TGCGCCAGCAGCTTGCCTGGGACTAGCGGAGTTAATGAGCAGTTCTTC